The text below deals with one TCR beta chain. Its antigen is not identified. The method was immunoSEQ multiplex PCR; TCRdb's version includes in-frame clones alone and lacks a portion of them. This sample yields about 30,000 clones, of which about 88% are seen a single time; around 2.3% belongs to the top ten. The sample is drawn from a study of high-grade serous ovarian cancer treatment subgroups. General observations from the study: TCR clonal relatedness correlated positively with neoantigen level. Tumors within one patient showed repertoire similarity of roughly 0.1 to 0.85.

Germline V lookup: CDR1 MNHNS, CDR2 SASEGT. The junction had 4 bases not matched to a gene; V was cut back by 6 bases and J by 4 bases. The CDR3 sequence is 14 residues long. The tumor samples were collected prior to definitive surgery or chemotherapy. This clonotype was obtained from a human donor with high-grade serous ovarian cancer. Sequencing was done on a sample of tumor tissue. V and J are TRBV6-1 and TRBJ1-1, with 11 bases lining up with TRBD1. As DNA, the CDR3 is TGTGCCAGCAGGTCCGGGACAGGGGGCACTGAAGCTTTCTTT. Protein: CASRSGTGGTEAFF.